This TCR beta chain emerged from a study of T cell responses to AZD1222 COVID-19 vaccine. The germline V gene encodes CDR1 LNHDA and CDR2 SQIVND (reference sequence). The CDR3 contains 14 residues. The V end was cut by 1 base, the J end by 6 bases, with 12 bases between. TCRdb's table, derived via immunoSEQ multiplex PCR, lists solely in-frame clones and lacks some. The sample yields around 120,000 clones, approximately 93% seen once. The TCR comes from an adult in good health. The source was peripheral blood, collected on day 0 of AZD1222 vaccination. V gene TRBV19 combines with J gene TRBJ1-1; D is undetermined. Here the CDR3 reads CASSIVSPWAEAFF. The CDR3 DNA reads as TGTGCCAGTAGTATAGTGTCCCCCTGGGCTGAAGCTTTCTTT.